This T cell receptor beta chain was documented in a study of blood T cells in healthy people across ages. The CDR3 length is 13 residues. Trimming cost V 4 bases and J 6 bases; bases outside gene matches: 6. In its sample, this clonotype was seen a few times. A second PCR, run for roughly 7 to 11 cycles, used a sample-barcoded 5' primer plus a J-beta primer mix. Each CDR3 protein is one row after TCRdb ran MiXCR on the 5' RACE reads. The sample lists over a million distinct CDR3 sequences; approximately 25% were seen once. Another study also made use of these data, one on T cells of mothers and their children.

The TCR originated in a girl aged 2 to 9 in good health. The J gene is TRBJ2-7, the V gene TRBV12-3 or TRBV12-4; 7 bases map to TRBD1. The sequenced sample was blood. CDR3 in DNA: TGTGCCAGCAGTTCAGGGGGAGTAGGCGAGCAGTACTTC. This codes for CASSSGGVGEQYF.